This T cell receptor beta chain emerged from a study of siplizumab effects on memory and regulatory T cells (dated by TCRdb to about 2019). Broadly, across the study: The study examined how the anti-CD2 antibody siplizumab affects alloreactive T-cell subsets in allogeneic mixed lymphocyte reactions built from human PBMCs.

Reading the germline V gene gives CDR1 SGHDN and CDR2 FVKESK. The CDR3 has 14 amino acids, counting the end cysteine and phenylalanine. Only CDR3 DNA is held: 42 bases, read in frame from base 1. Between the V and J ends, shortened by 0 bases and 4 bases respectively, the junction contains 7 bases. Concerning this clone: Its antigen is currently not known. Base-call qualities are not available, and no considerably larger clone is one nucleotide away.

Overall results and qualifications from the work: Greater diversity appeared to be present in unstimulated naive T cells than in memory T cells, and a substantial contribution to the alloresponse seemed to be made by naive cells. Sequences below about 10^-5 frequency were poorly captured, so only a minor fraction of alloreactive clones could be mapped to unstimulated subsets. For roughly 75-95% of proliferating CD4+ or CD8+ clones, no naive or memory phenotype could be assigned. Siplizumab significantly reduced the cumulative frequency of alloreactive sequences traceable to unstimulated CD4+ memory T cells. Of the alloreactive CD4+ clones that could be mapped, the Treg-derived share averaged about 63% with siplizumab compared with 25% to 30% in control reactions. The suppressive function of proliferating Tregs from siplizumab cultures was not functionally confirmed.

Sorted unstimulated T cells and proliferating T cells recovered from mixed lymphocyte reactions were subjected to TCRbeta CDR3 sequencing. Fresh whole blood from approximately ten HLA-typed healthy donors was used to isolate PBMCs. Receptor libraries were prepared by the immunoSEQ multiplex PCR assay. Some 100,000 TCR templates per sample were assayed by the deep sequencing platform. Genomic DNA extracted from sorted T cells was used for TCRbeta CDR3 sequencing. As for the original processing: The R programming language was used for the clonal analysis of the TCRbeta CDR3 data. Comparing unstimulated samples against CFSE-low samples taken after the reaction was how alloreactive CD4+ and CD8+ clones were defined. Alloreactive CD4+ clones were assigned to regulatory or non-regulatory origin by matching sequences to sorted unstimulated Treg and non-Treg repertoires. Entries here come from immuneACCESS through TCRdb and include only in-frame sequences with V and J called. Some clones fail to appear in such tables; in the studies checked, an unresolved V gene covers under half of the shortfall, and the cause of the remainder is unknown. The V and J calls and clone size come from that table; D and trimming were worked out from the DNA. The sample table shows around 100,000 clones, and about 90% are seen once. The ten largest clones add up to 1% to 1.3% of the sample.

The sequence was collected from a human donor in good health. The sequenced sample was CD4+ T cells sorted from blood. This chain is built from TRBV14 and TRBJ2-1, with no confident D gene call. CDR3 loop: CASSQERGYNEQFF. The sequenced DNA: TGTGCCAGCAGCCAAGAGAGAGGTTACAATGAGCAGTTCTTC. Beyond the CDR3, the reference TRBV14 and TRBJ2-1 genes provide the residues; the full variable domain reads: EAGVTQFPSHSVIEKGQTVTLRCDPISGHDNLYWYRRVMGKEIKFLLHFVKESKQDESGMPNNRFLAERTGGTYSTLKVQPAELEDSGVYFCASSQERGYNEQFFGPGTRLTVL.